The clone carrying this T cell receptor beta chain is a singleton in its sample. Germline assignment: CDR1 SGHTA and CDR2 FQGNSA. The CDR3 has 15 amino acids. Unmatched junction bases numbered 9, after V lost 3 bases and J lost 7 bases. The data belong to a study of blood T cell repertoires in COVID-19. Study at large: PBMCs, B-cell-depleted T cells, or T cells provided the cDNA or gDNA that made up the material.

Clones were read by immunoSEQ multiplex PCR, and TCRdb kept only the in-frame ones, dropping some. The repertoire has approximately 140,000 clones, around 86% of them found once; the top ten carry about 9.5%. The source is a middle-aged man with active or convalescent COVID-19. The sequenced sample was peripheral blood. The chain links TRBV7-2 to TRBJ1-2; 9 positions agree with TRBD1. The CDR3 region is CASSFANRGQLGYTF. The CDR3 nucleotides are TGTGCCAGCAGCTTTGCCAACAGGGGGCAACTTGGCTACACCTTC.